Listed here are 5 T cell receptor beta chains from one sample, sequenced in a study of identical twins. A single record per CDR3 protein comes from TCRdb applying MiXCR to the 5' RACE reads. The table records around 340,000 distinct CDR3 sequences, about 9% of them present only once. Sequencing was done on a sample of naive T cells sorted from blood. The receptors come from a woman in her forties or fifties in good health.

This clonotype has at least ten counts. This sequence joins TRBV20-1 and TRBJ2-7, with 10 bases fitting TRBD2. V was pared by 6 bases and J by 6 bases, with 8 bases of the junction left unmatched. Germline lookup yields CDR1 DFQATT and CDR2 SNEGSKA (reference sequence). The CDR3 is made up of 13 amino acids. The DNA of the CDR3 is TGCAGTGCCCTACTAGCGGGACCAGGCGAGCAGTACGTC. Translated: CSALLAGPGEQYV.

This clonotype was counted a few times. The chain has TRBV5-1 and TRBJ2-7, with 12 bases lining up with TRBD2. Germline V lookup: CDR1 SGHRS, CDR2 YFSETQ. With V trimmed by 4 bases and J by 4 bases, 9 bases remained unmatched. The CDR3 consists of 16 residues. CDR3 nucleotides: TGCGCCAGCAGCCAGGTCGGGACTAGCGGGCCGTACGAGCAGTACTTC. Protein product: CASSQVGTSGPYEQYF.

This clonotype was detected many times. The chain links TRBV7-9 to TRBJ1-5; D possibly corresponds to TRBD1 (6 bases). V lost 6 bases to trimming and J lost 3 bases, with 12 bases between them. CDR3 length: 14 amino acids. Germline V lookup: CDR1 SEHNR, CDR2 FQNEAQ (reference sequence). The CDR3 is CASSFEGVNQPQHF. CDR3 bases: TGTGCCAGCAGTTTCGAGGGGGTCAATCAGCCCCAGCATTTT.

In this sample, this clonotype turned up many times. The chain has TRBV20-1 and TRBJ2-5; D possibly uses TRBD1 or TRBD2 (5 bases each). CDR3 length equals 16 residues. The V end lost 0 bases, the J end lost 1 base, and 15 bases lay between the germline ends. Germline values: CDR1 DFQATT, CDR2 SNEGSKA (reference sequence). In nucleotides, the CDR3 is TGCAGTGCTAGAGACCGTGGGACGGCGGTCCAAGAGACCCAGTACTTC. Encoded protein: CSARDRGTAVQETQYF.

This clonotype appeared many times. The CDR3 is CASSGLAGAYEQYF. In DNA, the CDR3 is TGTGCCAGCAGTGGACTAGCGGGAGCCTACGAGCAGTACTTC. The chain carries TRBV25-1 and TRBJ2-7; TRBD2 matches 12 bases. This CDR3 has 14 amino acids. V shed 4 bases and J 2 bases; nucleotides not matched to a gene: 0. Germline V gives CDR1 MGHDK, CDR2 SYGVNS.